In its sample, the clone carrying this TCR beta chain was seen many times. Its antigen is unknown. This record comes from a study of response to subunit inactivated influenza vaccine. Findings and caveats of the study: That few new T cells are recruited by each seasonal influenza vaccination was the authors' suggestion.

TCRdb used MiXCR to reprocess the RT-PCR reads, holding one entry per CDR3 protein. This sample has over 300,000 distinct CDR3 sequences, with 21% found just once. With 7 bases removed from V and 2 bases from J, the gap between germline ends came to 14 bases. Germline CDR1 is SNHLY and CDR2 is FYNNEI. CDR3 length: 14 amino acids. The chain joins TRBV2 to TRBJ1-2; D is unresolved. The TCR comes from a man between 50 and 75 years old who received an inactivated influenza vaccine. The sequences come from PBMCs from blood, collected less than 22 months after vaccination. CDR3 sequence (DNA): TGTGCCAGCACAAGGAACGCAGTAAACTATGGCTACACCTTC. Protein: CASTRNAVNYGYTF.